This TCR beta chain was sequenced in a study of cytomegalovirus exposure and HLA in healthy donors. A remark on this clone: The antigen is undetermined.

Points from the study as a whole: Previous analysis showed most TCR beta V segments were productive about 87% or about 30% of the time.

PCR involved 60 Vbeta and 13 Jbeta primers. The method was immunoSEQ multiplex PCR; TCRdb's version includes in-frame clones alone and lacks a portion of them. In the table there are tens of thousands of clones, around three quarters of which are singletons. V was trimmed by 2 bases and J by 0 bases, leaving 10 bases between them. The CDR3 is 16 residues long. Germline loops: CDR1 LGHNA, CDR2 YNFKEQ. Specimen: PBMCs. V gene TRBV4-2 combines with J gene TRBJ2-2; weak D call: TRBD2 (5 bases). The sequence derives from a man between 40 and 49 years old in good health and CMV-seronegative. This chain's CDR3 is CASSQSGNTNTGELFF. CDR3 in DNA: TGTGCCAGCAGCCAAAGCGGTAATACGAACACCGGGGAGCTGTTTTTT.